Listed here are 3 T cell receptor beta chains from one sample, sequenced in a study of cytomegalovirus exposure and HLA in healthy donors. Sequencing was performed with immunoSEQ multiplex PCR; in TCRdb, only in-frame clones are kept and a portion is missing. The table includes under 250,000 clones, around 86% detected once. The material sequenced was PBMCs. The origin of the receptors is a woman younger than 35 in good health and CMV-seropositive.

The chain carries TRBV6-5 and TRBJ2-4, with a possible D match to TRBD2 (5 bases). This CDR3 is built from 16 residues. Trimming left V 0 bases short and J 0 bases short, with 9 bases between. CDR1 is MNHEY, CDR2 SVGAGI, per germline. The CDR3 DNA is TGTGCCAGCAGTTACTCGAGGGTTTTAGCCAAAAACATTCAGTACTTC. Translated: CASSYSRVLAKNIQYF.

The chain combines TRBV2 with TRBJ1-2, with D uncertain. This CDR3 is 13 amino acids long. CDR1 and CDR2 from the germline V gene are SNHLY and FYNNEI. The V gene lost 3 bases and the J gene lost 5 bases, with 10 bases spanning the gap. DNA of the CDR3: TGTGCCAGCAGTGATAGAGGGCCGTATGGCTACACCTTC. Translating gives CASSDRGPYGYTF.

This chain joins TRBV5-6 and TRBJ1-4; D not certain. V lost 0 bases to trimming and J lost 4 bases, with 7 bases between them. CDR1 SGHDT and CDR2 YYEEEE come from the germline V gene. This CDR3 comprises 14 residues. CDR3 protein: CASSLGRSNEKLFF. The CDR3 bases are TGTGCCAGCAGCTTGGGACGGAGTAATGAAAAACTGTTTTTT.